This entry lists 9 T cell receptor beta chains sequenced from one sample in a study of blood T cell repertoires in COVID-19. Generated by immunoSEQ multiplex PCR, the TCRdb table keeps only in-frame clones and is missing some. The sample has 280,000 or so clones, 88% seen once. Material: peripheral blood. The source of these receptors is a man in his late teens or twenties with active or convalescent COVID-19.

The chain is built from TRBV5-6 and TRBJ1-2; D remains unclear. The CDR3 is made up of 13 amino acids. V was shortened by 0 bases and J by 6 bases, with 9 bases between the two germline ends. Germline values: CDR1 SGHDT, CDR2 YYEEEE. CDR3: CASSLGSLDGYTF. CDR3 bases: TGTGCCAGCAGCTTGGGGAGTCTAGATGGCTACACCTTC. The full variable domain, completed using reference TRBV5-6 and TRBJ1-2, is DAGVTQSPTHLIKTRGQQVTLRCSPKSGHDTVSWYQQALGQGPQFIFQYYEEEERQRGNFPDRFSGHQFPNYSSELNVNALLLGDSALYLCASSLGSLDGYTFGSGTRLTVV.

The chain uses TRBV9 and TRBJ1-4; D possibly corresponds to TRBD1 (5 bases). The CDR3 contains 13 residues. Between the trimmed V and J ends, which lost 2 bases and 10 bases, there was a span of 12 bases. CDR1 is SGDLS, CDR2 YYNGEE, per germline. CDR3 in DNA: TGTGCCAGCAGCGTCGAGACAGCGGGAAAACTGTTTTTT. Protein sequence: CASSVETAGKLFF.

The J gene is TRBJ1-1, the V gene TRBV2; perhaps TRBD1 as D (5 bases). Trimming stripped 2 bases from V and 0 bases from J, with 10 bases between. CDR1 is SNHLY and CDR2 is FYNNEI in the germline V gene. This CDR3 has 15 residues. In DNA form, the CDR3 reads TGTGCCAGCAGTGAAATTCAGGGAATGAACACTGAAGCTTTCTTT. Protein sequence: CASSEIQGMNTEAFF.

The genes are TRBV7-6 and TRBJ2-1, with a tentative D call TRBD1 (6 bases). The CDR3 has 14 residues. V was pared by 8 bases and J by 8 bases, with 19 bases between. Germline CDR1 SGHVS, CDR2 FNYEAQ. DNA of the CDR3: TGTGCCAGCGGCCGCGGTGGGGGCCGGGATGAGCAGTTCTTC. It encodes CASGRGGGRDEQFF.

This clone was seen once. One end of the junction is discordant with germline, which a read error may explain. The chain carries TRBV15 and TRBJ1-3; tentative D call: TRBD1 (5 bases). The CDR3 length is 18 residues. In germline, CDR1 is LNHNV, CDR2 YYDKDF (reference sequence). In DNA form, the CDR3 reads TGTGTCACCAGCAGATATACAGGACCCGAGCTCTCTGGAAACACCATATATTTT. The encoded protein is CVTSRYTGPELSGNTIYF.

The chain uses TRBV4-1 and TRBJ2-3, with TRBD1 as a possible D gene (5 bases). From germline, CDR1 is MGHRA and CDR2 YSYEKL. V shed 4 bases and J shed 5 bases, with 16 bases lying between them. The CDR3 is 15 residues long. In nucleotides, the CDR3 is TGCGCCAGCAGCCGCCTTCAGGGATCCGGAGATACGCAGTATTTT. Translation: CASSRLQGSGDTQYF.

The rearrangement joins TRBV3-1 (or the pseudogene TRBV3-2) to TRBJ2-3; a possible D gene is TRBD2 (6 bases). Trimming took 1 base from V and 6 from J, leaving 14 bases between them. This CDR3 is 15 amino acids long. In germline, CDR1 is LGHDT, CDR2 YNNKEL (reference sequence). The CDR3, as DNA: TGTGCCAGCAGCCAAGTGGGACTGCACGGGGATACGCAGTATTTT. Protein product: CASSQVGLHGDTQYF.

V gene TRBV11-2 combines with J gene TRBJ2-2; TRBD2 aligns across 15 bases. The CDR3 contains 17 residues. Germline V gene lookup returns CDR1 SGHAT and CDR2 FQNNGV. V gave up 5 bases and J gave up 3 bases; unmatched junction bases: 4. The CDR3 coding sequence is TGTGCCAGCAGCCGGACTAGCGGGGGGGCGTACACCGGGGAGCTGTTTTTT. Its protein is CASSRTSGGAYTGELFF.

This clone was counted a single time. CDR3 coding DNA: TGTGCCAGCAGCCCGTGGACAGGGCTTAATCAGCCCCAGCATTTT. It codes for CASSPWTGLNQPQHF. The chain couples TRBV7-2 to TRBJ1-5; TRBD1 matches 8 bases. The germline V gene encodes CDR1 SGHTA and CDR2 FQGNSA. This CDR3 is 15 amino acids long. With 5 bases clipped from V and 4 bases from J, the junction kept 7 bases outside the gene matches.